This T cell receptor (beta chain) comes out of a study of human T cells and chemical hapten exposure. Study as a whole: Patch tests delivered 0.01% DPC to the upper back and were evaluated at 6 days.

Indicated time point: patch test 3, about 24 weeks after DPC sensitization. Treatment described: therapeutic diphenylcyclopropenone sensitization with weekly scalp DPC. This clonotype was recorded at least ten times. Its antigen is not known. Germline V gene sequence: CDR1 SEHNR, CDR2 FQNEAQ (reference sequence). V shed 1 base and J shed 5 bases, with 8 bases lying between them. The CDR3 contains 14 residues. Findings and limits, study-wide: TCRs whose frequency exceeded 1 in 1000 remained the same following DPC sensitization.

Attachment of unique molecular identifiers to individual cDNA molecules was performed in the library. TCRdb fed the RACE reads into MiXCR, producing one record per CDR3 protein. The table lists under 75,000 distinct CDR3 sequences, more than 9.5% of them singletons. V and J are TRBV7-9 and TRBJ1-4; D possibly corresponds to TRBD1 (5 bases). The TCR originated in a woman aged 45-65 years with alopecia areata. Some clones in this sample may be carry-over from other donors' samples. The sequenced sample was whole blood, obtained in connection with sensitization to the hapten diphenylcyclopropenone (DPC). The CDR3 spells CASSLGGVNEKLFF. DNA for the CDR3: TGTGCCAGCAGCTTAGGGGGGGTGAATGAAAAACTGTTTTTT. The entire variable domain, with the rest obtained from reference TRBV7-9 and TRBJ1-4, is as follows: DTGVSQNPRHKITKRGQNVTFRCDPISEHNRLYWYRQTLGQGPEFLTYFQNEAQLEKSRLLSDRFSAERPKGSFSTLEIQRTEQGDSAMYLCASSLGGVNEKLFFGSGTQLSVL.